What follows are 18 T cell receptor beta chains derived from one specimen sequenced in a study of early T cells in non-severe SARS-CoV-2 infection. TCRdb analysed the 5' RACE reads with MiXCR anew, one entry per CDR3 protein. The sample holds under 90,000 distinct CDR3 sequences, approximately 15% seen once. Sequenced input: whole blood. Every receptor here comes from an adult who was a healthcare worker with PCR-confirmed SARS-CoV-2 infection or an uninfected control (not recorded which).

The chain carries TRBV6-2 or TRBV6-3 and TRBJ1-2, with TRBD1 matching 8 bases. Germline assignment: CDR1 MNHEY and CDR2 SVGEGT. J gave up 7 bases and V 7 bases, and 8 bases lay outside the gene matches. The CDR3 sequence is 13 residues long. The CDR3, as DNA: TGTGCCAGCACCCAGGGGGCGAAACGTGGCTACACCTTC. Translated, it gives CASTQGAKRGYTF.

This clonotype has only a few counts. This chain joins TRBV5-1 and TRBJ2-5; TRBD2 matches at 9 bases. Germline CDR1 reads SGHRS; CDR2 reads YFSETQ. V trimming: 1 base; J trimming: 1 base; junction bases outside the gene matches: 2. The CDR3 has 15 amino acids. CDR3 DNA sequence: TGCGCCAGCAGCTTGCAGCGGGGGGCCCAAGAGACCCAGTACTTC. Amino acids: CASSLQRGAQETQYF.

In this sample, this clonotype turned up many times. V usage is TRBV20-1 and J usage is TRBJ2-5; 8 nucleotides line up with TRBD2. CDR1 is DFQATT, CDR2 SNEGSKA, per germline (reference sequence). Trimming took 6 bases from V and 2 from J; bases not matched to a gene: 8. The CDR3 is 14 residues long. The CDR3: CSAPRTSQQETQYF. Written as DNA, the CDR3 is TGCAGTGCACCACGGACTAGCCAACAAGAGACCCAGTACTTC.

This clonotype was counted ten times or more. This chain connects TRBV6-7 to TRBJ1-5; 7 bases agree with TRBD1. TRBV6-7 is an ORF, and what it does is uncertain. The CDR3 has 14 residues. V trimming: 11 bases; J trimming: 0 bases; junction bases outside the gene matches: 7. CDR3 in amino acids: CAVGTVYSNQPQHF. As DNA, the CDR3 is TGTGCCGTGGGGACAGTCTATAGCAATCAGCCCCAGCATTTT.

In this sample, this clonotype turned up a few times. This chain links TRBV11-2 with TRBJ2-7; TRBD1 matches at 10 bases. The junction had 6 bases not matched to a gene; V was cut back by 4 bases and J by 3 bases. Germline CDR1 and CDR2: SGHAT and FQNNGV. The CDR3 length is 15 residues. The CDR3 DNA follows: TGTGCCAGCAGCTGGGACAGGGGTTCCTTCTACGAGCAGTACTTC. The encoded protein is CASSWDRGSFYEQYF.

The chain uses TRBV3-1 and TRBJ2-1; tentatively, D is TRBD2 (6 bases). Germline V lookup: CDR1 LGHDT, CDR2 YNNKEL (reference sequence). Trimming removed 3 bases from V and 6 bases from J, with 12 bases in between. The CDR3 has 14 amino acids. In DNA form, the CDR3 reads TGTGCCAGCAGCCACGGCGGGGCCGTCAATGAGCAGTTCTTC. Translating gives CASSHGGAVNEQFF.

There are a few counts of this clonotype. The J gene is TRBJ1-1, the V gene TRBV7-9; TRBD1 matches at 8 bases. The V gene's germline CDR1 is SEHNR and CDR2 FQNEAQ (reference sequence). V trimming: 4 bases; J trimming: 6 bases; junction bases outside the gene matches: 7. The length of the CDR3 is 14 residues. Here the CDR3 DNA reads TGTGCCAGCAGCTCCCAGGGGGCGCGGGCTGAAGCTTTCTTT. Its protein product is CASSSQGARAEAFF.

Only a few counts were recorded for this clonotype. The gene calls are TRBV4-1 and TRBJ2-7, with no clear D. The CDR3 loop spans 13 amino acids. V was pared by 1 base and J by 1 base, with 5 bases between. Per the germline V gene, CDR1 is MGHRA and CDR2 is YSYEKL. DNA of the CDR3: TGCGCCAGCAGCCAAGGGGTGTCCTACGAGCAGTACTTC. Amino acid sequence: CASSQGVSYEQYF.

The chain combines TRBV29-1 with TRBJ1-5; D is undetermined. Germline V lookup: CDR1 SQVTM, CDR2 ANQGSEA. Trimming pared 5 bases from V and 7 bases from J, leaving 12 bases between. There are 12 residues in the CDR3. CDR3 sequence: CSVLSRGQPQHF. The CDR3 nucleotides are TGCAGCGTTCTAAGTAGAGGGCAGCCCCAGCATTTT. The full variable domain, completed using reference TRBV29-1 and TRBJ1-5, is SAVISQKPSRDICQRGTSLTIQCQVDSQVTMMFWYRQQPGQSLTLIATANQGSEATYESGFVIDKFPISRPNLTFSTLTVSNMSPEDSSIYLCSVLSRGQPQHFGDGTRLSIL.

The chain carries TRBV20-1 and TRBJ2-5; the match to TRBD2 covers 9 bases. Germline V gene lookup returns CDR1 DFQATT and CDR2 SNEGSKA (reference sequence). CDR3 size: 15 residues. Unmatched junction bases numbered 11, after V lost 5 bases and J lost 4 bases. The CDR3 loop reads CSASNSGGGGETQYF. The DNA for the CDR3 is TGCAGTGCTTCCAATAGCGGGGGCGGAGGAGAGACCCAGTACTTC.

In this sample, this clonotype turned up many times. The chain joins TRBV9 to TRBJ2-3; perhaps TRBD1 as D (5 bases). CDR1 and CDR2 (germline): SGDLS, YYNGEE. The V end was cut by 1 base, the J end by 0 bases, with 18 bases between. This CDR3 is built from 18 residues. CDR3 nucleotide sequence: TGTGCCAGCAGCGTAAGGGGCTCGACCCCCCTAAGCACAGATACGCAGTATTTT. Amino acids: CASSVRGSTPLSTDTQYF.

This clonotype showed up just a few times. The V and J genes are TRBV27 and TRBJ1-1; D might be TRBD1 (6 bases). Looked up from germline, CDR1 is MNHEY and CDR2 is SMNVEV (reference sequence). This CDR3 contains 14 residues. V lost 1 base to trimming and J lost 6 bases, with 12 bases between them. The CDR3: CASSLYTGRAEAFF. The CDR3 DNA is TGTGCCAGCAGTTTATATACAGGGAGGGCTGAAGCTTTCTTT.

The V and J genes are TRBV28 and TRBJ1-5, with D perhaps matching TRBD1 (5 bases). Trimming removed 2 bases from V and 2 bases from J, with 13 bases in between. This CDR3 contains 16 residues. CDR1 and CDR2 (germline): MDHEN, SYDVKM. CDR3 amino acids: CASSLSEGVGNQPQHF. The CDR3 DNA follows: TGTGCCAGCAGTTTAAGCGAAGGGGTTGGCAATCAGCCCCAGCATTTT.

This clonotype was detected many times. The chain carries TRBV6-2 or TRBV6-3 and TRBJ2-3; 8 nucleotides match TRBD2. V shed 6 bases and J 0 bases; nucleotides not matched to a gene: 8. The germline gives CDR1 MNHEY, CDR2 SVGEGT. The CDR3 extends over 16 amino acids. The CDR3 region is CASRSWRGESTDTQYF. CDR3 DNA sequence: TGTGCCAGCAGATCCTGGCGGGGGGAAAGCACAGATACGCAGTATTTT.

As for this clonotype: This could be a read error, since a much larger clone is one nucleotide away. The chain joins TRBV11-1 to TRBJ2-6, with TRBD2 matching over 10 bases. This CDR3 region has 16 residues. The germline gives CDR1 SGHAT, CDR2 FQDESV (reference sequence). The CDR3 DNA follows: TGTACCAGCACCGGACTAGCGGACCCTGGGGCCAACGTCCTGACTTTC. This translates into CTSTGLADPGANVLTF.

This clonotype appeared a few times. This rearrangement joins TRBV29-1 to TRBJ1-1; 9 bases are shared with TRBD1. CDR3 length: 11 residues. V lost 7 bases to trimming and J lost 10 bases; unmatched junction nucleotides: 7. Looked up from germline, CDR1 is SQVTM and CDR2 is ANQGSEA. Written as DNA, the CDR3 is TGCAGCGCCGGACAGGGGATGGGAGCTTTCTTT. This translates into CSAGQGMGAFF.

This clonotype came up many times. The chain combines TRBV10-1 with TRBJ2-3; D is undetermined. This CDR3 region has 14 residues. Per germline, CDR1 WNHNN and CDR2 SYGVQD (reference sequence). Trimming removed 2 bases from V and 3 bases from J, with 9 bases in between. The CDR3, as DNA: TGCGCCAGCAGTGAGACACAGTATACAGATACGCAGTATTTT. Its translation is CASSETQYTDTQYF.

This clonotype occurred a few times. The chain employs TRBV6-1 and TRBJ2-2; possible D gene TRBD1, 6 bases. This CDR3 spans 14 amino acids. V was shortened by 5 bases and J by 2 bases, with 9 bases between the two germline ends. Per the germline V gene, CDR1 is MNHNS and CDR2 is SASEGT. CDR3 sequence reads: CASSSDRNTGELFF. As DNA, the CDR3 is TGTGCCAGCAGTTCGGACAGAAACACCGGGGAGCTGTTTTTT.